One and the same sample provided the 19 T cell receptor beta chains below, sequenced in a study of blood T cell repertoires in COVID-19. Profiling relied on immunoSEQ multiplex PCR, and the TCRdb table lists in-frame clones only, not all of them. This table holds 200,000 to 300,000 clones, around nine tenths found once. Sequenced input: PBMCs or T cells enriched from blood (not recorded which). The receptor source for this set is a young woman who had recovered from COVID-19.

This clone was seen just once. V is TRBV24-1 and J is TRBJ2-7; D uncertain. V was pared by 2 bases and J by 2 bases, with 9 bases between. CDR1 and CDR2 from the germline V gene are KGHDR and SFDVKD. The CDR3 totals 14 residues. Here the CDR3 reads CATSDSVRPYEQYF. The CDR3 DNA reads as TGTGCCACCAGTGATTCGGTCCGTCCCTACGAGCAGTACTTC.

V is TRBV30 and J is TRBJ1-2; D ambiguous. V gave up 2 bases and J gave up 7 bases, with 8 bases separating them. The germline gives CDR1 GTSNPN, CDR2 SVGIG (reference sequence). CDR3 length: 11 residues. CDR3: CAWSRDGGYTF. In DNA, the CDR3 is TGTGCCTGGAGTCGGGATGGTGGCTACACCTTC.

V is TRBV5-4 and J is TRBJ1-1, with TRBD1 identical over 7 bases. CDR1 and CDR2 from the germline V gene are SGHNT and YYREEE (reference sequence). This CDR3 has 16 amino acids. The J segment lost 5 bases and the V segment lost 0 bases, leaving 10 bases of the junction unmatched. CDR3 DNA sequence: TGTGCCAGCAGCTTGGAACTGACAGGGTTGGGTACTGAAGCTTTCTTT. Its protein product is CASSLELTGLGTEAFF.

The chain is built from TRBV2 and TRBJ2-3, with 10 positions matching TRBD2. Trimming at V came to 11 bases and at J to 2 bases, leaving 1 base not matched to a gene. The CDR3 runs to 12 residues. CDR1 and CDR2 (germline): SNHLY, FYNNEI. In DNA form, the CDR3 reads TGTGCCGGGACTAGCGACACAGATACGCAGTATTTT. Encoded protein: CAGTSDTDTQYF.

The chain uses TRBV9 and TRBJ2-3, with D maybe TRBD1 (5 bases). The CDR3 extends over 16 amino acids. Germline CDR1 is SGDLS and CDR2 is YYNGEE. Deletions cut 0 bases from V and 1 base from J, with 12 bases between. This CDR3 is CASSVGGLLGTDTQYF. The CDR3 DNA follows: TGTGCCAGCAGCGTAGGGGGCCTCCTTGGCACAGATACGCAGTATTTT. Using reference TRBV9 and TRBJ2-3 for the parts outside the CDR3, the full variable domain is DSGVTQTPKHLITATGQRVTLRCSPRSGDLSVYWYQQSLDQGLQFLIQYYNGEERAKGNILERFSAQQFPDLHSELNLSSLELGDSALYFCASSVGGLLGTDTQYFGPGTRLTVL.

The rearrangement joins TRBV6-2 or TRBV6-3 to TRBJ1-1; no definite D call. The V gene lost 4 bases and the J gene lost 4 bases, with 13 bases spanning the gap. The CDR3 has 14 amino acids. Germline V gene sequence: CDR1 MNHEY, CDR2 SVGEGT. Written as DNA, the CDR3 is TGTGCCAGCAGTTTAGTACTCTCCCGCACTGAAGCTTTCTTT. Protein sequence: CASSLVLSRTEAFF.

The chain links TRBV5-4 to TRBJ1-1, with 7 bases identical to TRBD1. The trim removed 6 bases at V and 1 base at J, leaving 3 bases unmatched. The CDR3 consists of 13 residues. Germline assignment: CDR1 SGHNT and CDR2 YYREEE (reference sequence). In DNA, the CDR3 is TGTGCCAGCATCAGACAGGGGAACACTGAAGCTTTCTTT. It translates to CASIRQGNTEAFF.

The chain links TRBV7-2 to TRBJ2-3; D gene unclear. Looked up from germline, CDR1 is SGHTA and CDR2 is FQGNSA. V was pared by 6 bases and J by 5 bases, with 12 bases between. The CDR3 sequence is 13 residues long. Here the CDR3 reads CASSPRLQDTQYF. The CDR3 region has the DNA TGTGCCAGCAGTCCACGACTCCAAGATACGCAGTATTTT.

V usage is TRBV11-2 and J usage is TRBJ1-1, with 9 nucleotides matching TRBD1. The CDR3 runs to 15 residues. The V gene end was trimmed by 4 bases and the J gene end by 7 bases; junction bases not matched to a gene: 10. Germline V gene data show CDR1 as SGHAT and CDR2 as FQNNGV. The CDR3 DNA is TGTGCCAGCAGCTCCCAGGACAGGGGATGGGGTGAAGCTTTCTTT. It codes for CASSSQDRGWGEAFF.

The chain links TRBV12-2 to TRBJ1-5; TRBD1, as called in the table, went unchecked against the DNA. TRBV12-2 is flagged as a pseudogene. The CDR3 length is 19 residues. The CDR3 bases are TGTGCAAGTCGCTTACCCCGACAGTTTTTAAAGCATAGCAATCAGCCCCAGCATTTT. This gives the protein CASRLPRQFLKHSNQPQHF.

This clone was picked up one time. The rearrangement joins TRBV10-3 to TRBJ1-1; D ambiguous. In germline, CDR1 is ENHRY, CDR2 SYGVKD. V lost 4 bases and J 6 bases, leaving 15 bases between the germline ends. The CDR3 is 14 residues long. CDR3 coding DNA: TGTGCCATCAGTGCCCTGCCCGATCGGGCTGAAGCTTTCTTT. Protein: CAISALPDRAEAFF.

This clone is a singleton in its sample. The V and J genes are TRBV28 and TRBJ2-1, with TRBD2 as a possible D gene (6 bases). Germline CDR1 is MDHEN and CDR2 is SYDVKM. The CDR3 sequence is 15 residues long. V shed 6 bases and J shed 8 bases, with 20 bases lying between them. The CDR3 DNA reads TGTGCCAGCAGCTCGGAGGGGAACCTTGGGGATGAGCAGTTCTTC. Protein sequence: CASSSEGNLGDEQFF.

This clone was detected once. V gene TRBV7-8 combines with J gene TRBJ1-4, with D maybe TRBD1 (5 bases). Per germline, CDR1 SGHVS and CDR2 FQNEAQ. V was shortened by 0 bases and J by 0 bases, with 23 bases between the two germline ends. The length of the CDR3 is 21 residues. For the CDR3, the DNA is TGTGCCAGCAGCTTAGCCCTGGGTGCGGGACGGAACTTTCCAACTAATGAAAAACTGTTTTTT. Translated, it gives CASSLALGAGRNFPTNEKLFF.

In its sample, this clone was seen a few times. The chain has TRBV11-2 and TRBJ2-4; no definite D call. This CDR3 has 12 residues. V was trimmed by 1 base and J by 8 bases, leaving 6 bases between them. The germline gives CDR1 SGHAT, CDR2 FQNNGV. The CDR3: CASSLVPDIQYF. In DNA form, the CDR3 reads TGTGCCAGCAGCTTAGTGCCGGACATTCAGTACTTC.

The chain links TRBV10-3 to TRBJ2-1; 13 nucleotides align to TRBD2. With V trimmed by 2 bases and J by 3 bases, 13 bases remained unmatched. CDR1 and CDR2 from the germline V gene are ENHRY and SYGVKD. The CDR3 is made up of 20 amino acids. This chain's CDR3 is CAISERPGTSGATNYNEQFF. For the CDR3, the DNA is TGTGCCATCAGTGAGCGTCCCGGGACTAGCGGGGCGACGAACTACAATGAGCAGTTCTTC.

The rearrangement uses TRBV29-1 and TRBJ1-1; D is possibly TRBD1 (5 bases). Deletions cut 1 base from V and 4 bases from J, with 13 bases between. The V gene's germline CDR1 is SQVTM and CDR2 ANQGSEA. This CDR3 has 14 residues. CDR3 in DNA: TGCAGCGTTGAAGTCCAGGGAGGGGCCACTGAAGCTTTCTTT. Protein: CSVEVQGGATEAFF.

This chain links TRBV9 with TRBJ2-1; tentative D call: TRBD2 (5 bases). This CDR3 is built from 13 residues. V was shortened by 0 bases and J by 10 bases, with 11 bases between the two germline ends. From germline, CDR1 is SGDLS and CDR2 YYNGEE. CDR3 DNA sequence: TGTGCCAGCAGCGTAGCCCTTTCGGGAGAGCAGTTCTTC. Translating gives CASSVALSGEQFF. Full variable domain (rest looked up from reference TRBV9 and TRBJ2-1): DSGVTQTPKHLITATGQRVTLRCSPRSGDLSVYWYQQSLDQGLQFLIQYYNGEERAKGNILERFSAQQFPDLHSELNLSSLELGDSALYFCASSVALSGEQFFGPGTRLTVL.

The genes are TRBV2 and TRBJ1-1; the match to TRBD1 covers 9 bases. Unmatched junction bases numbered 2, after V lost 3 bases and J lost 0 bases. CDR1 is SNHLY and CDR2 is FYNNEI in the germline V gene. The CDR3 sequence is 15 residues long. The CDR3 reads CASSEGTGLNTEAFF. Here the CDR3 DNA reads TGTGCCAGCAGTGAGGGGACAGGGTTGAACACTGAAGCTTTCTTT.

The V gene is TRBV2, the J gene TRBJ2-3; no definite D call. The CDR3 covers 15 residues. CDR1 and CDR2 (germline): SNHLY, FYNNEI. Trimming left V 3 bases short and J 0 bases short, with 10 bases between. The CDR3 reads CASSEERPSTDTQYF. In nucleotides, the CDR3 is TGTGCCAGCAGTGAGGAGCGCCCTAGCACAGATACGCAGTATTTT.